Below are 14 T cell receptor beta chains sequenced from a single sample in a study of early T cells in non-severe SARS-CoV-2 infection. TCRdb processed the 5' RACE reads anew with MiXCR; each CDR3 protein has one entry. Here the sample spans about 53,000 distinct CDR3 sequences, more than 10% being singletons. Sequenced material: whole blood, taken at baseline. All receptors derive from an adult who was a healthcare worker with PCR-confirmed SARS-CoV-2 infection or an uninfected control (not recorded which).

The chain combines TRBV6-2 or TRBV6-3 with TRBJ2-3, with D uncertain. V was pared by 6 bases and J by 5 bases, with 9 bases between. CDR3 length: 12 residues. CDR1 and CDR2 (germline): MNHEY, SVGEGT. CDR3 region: CASSPTEDTQYF. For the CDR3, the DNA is TGTGCCAGCAGCCCGACGGAAGATACGCAGTATTTT.

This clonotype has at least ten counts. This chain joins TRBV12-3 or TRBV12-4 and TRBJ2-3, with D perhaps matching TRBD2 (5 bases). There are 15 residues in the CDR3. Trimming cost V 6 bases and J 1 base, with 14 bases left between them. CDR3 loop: CASSPGWTRTDTQYF. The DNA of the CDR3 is TGTGCCAGCAGCCCGGGATGGACCCGCACAGATACGCAGTATTTT.

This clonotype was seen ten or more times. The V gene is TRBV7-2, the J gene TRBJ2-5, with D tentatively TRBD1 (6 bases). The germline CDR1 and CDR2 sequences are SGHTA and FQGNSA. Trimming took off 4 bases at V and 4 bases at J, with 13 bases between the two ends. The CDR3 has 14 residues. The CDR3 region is CASSSGQGRETQYF. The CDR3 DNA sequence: TGTGCCAGCAGCTCGGGGCAGGGGCGAGAGACCCAGTACTTC.

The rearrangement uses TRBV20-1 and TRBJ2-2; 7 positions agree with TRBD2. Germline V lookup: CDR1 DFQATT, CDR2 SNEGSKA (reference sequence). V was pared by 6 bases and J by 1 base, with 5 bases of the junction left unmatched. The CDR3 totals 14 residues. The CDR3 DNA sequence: TGCAGTGCCATGAGGGAGGGGAACACCGGGGAGCTGTTTTTT. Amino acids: CSAMREGNTGELFF.

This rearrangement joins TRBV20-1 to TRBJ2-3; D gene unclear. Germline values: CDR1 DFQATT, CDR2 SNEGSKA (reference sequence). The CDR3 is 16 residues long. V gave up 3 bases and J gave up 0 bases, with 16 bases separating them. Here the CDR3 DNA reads TGCAGTGCTAGTGGATGGGCGGTTCGAAGCACAGATACGCAGTATTTT. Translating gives CSASGWAVRSTDTQYF.

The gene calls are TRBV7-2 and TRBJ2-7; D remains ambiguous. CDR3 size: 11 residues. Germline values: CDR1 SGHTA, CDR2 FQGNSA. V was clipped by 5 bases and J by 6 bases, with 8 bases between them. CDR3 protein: CASSPFGEQYF. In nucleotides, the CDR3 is TGTGCCAGCAGCCCCTTCGGCGAGCAGTACTTC.

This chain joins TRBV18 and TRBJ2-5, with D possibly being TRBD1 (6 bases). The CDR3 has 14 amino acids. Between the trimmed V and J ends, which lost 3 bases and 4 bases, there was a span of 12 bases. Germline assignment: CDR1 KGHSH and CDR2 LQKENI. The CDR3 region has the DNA TGTGCCAGCTCACCTACACAGGGTCGAGAGACCCAGTACTTC. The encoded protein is CASSPTQGRETQYF.

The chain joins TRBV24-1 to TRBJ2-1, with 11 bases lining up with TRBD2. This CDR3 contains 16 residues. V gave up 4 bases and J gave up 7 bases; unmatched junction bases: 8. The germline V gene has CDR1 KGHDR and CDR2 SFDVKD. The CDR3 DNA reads TGTGCCACCAGTGACCCAGGGACTAGCGGTTGGAATGAGCAGTTCTTC. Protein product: CATSDPGTSGWNEQFF.

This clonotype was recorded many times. CDR3 sequence: CASREVQGSTEAFF. CDR3 in DNA: TGTGCCAGCAGGGAAGTACAGGGTAGCACTGAAGCTTTCTTT. The chain couples TRBV6-6 to TRBJ1-1; possible D gene TRBD1, 6 bases. CDR1 is MNHNY, CDR2 SVGAGI, per germline (reference sequence). CDR3 size: 14 residues. The V end lost 6 bases, the J end lost 4 bases, and 15 bases lay between the germline ends.

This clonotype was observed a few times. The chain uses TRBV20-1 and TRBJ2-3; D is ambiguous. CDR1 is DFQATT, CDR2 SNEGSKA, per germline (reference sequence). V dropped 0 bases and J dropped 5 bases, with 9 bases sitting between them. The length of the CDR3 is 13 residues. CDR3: CSARDSPGDTQYF. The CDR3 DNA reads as TGCAGTGCTAGAGATAGTCCGGGAGATACGCAGTATTTT.

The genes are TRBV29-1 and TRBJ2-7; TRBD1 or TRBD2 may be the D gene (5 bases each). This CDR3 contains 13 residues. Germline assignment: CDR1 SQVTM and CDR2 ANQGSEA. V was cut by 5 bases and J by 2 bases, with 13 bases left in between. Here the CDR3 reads CSVSRDGAYEQYF. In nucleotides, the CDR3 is TGCAGCGTTTCCCGGGACGGAGCCTACGAGCAGTACTTC.

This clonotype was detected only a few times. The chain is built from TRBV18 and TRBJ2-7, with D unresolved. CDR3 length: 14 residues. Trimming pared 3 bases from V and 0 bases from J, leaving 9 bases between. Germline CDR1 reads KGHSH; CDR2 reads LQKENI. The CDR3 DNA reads TGTGCCAGCTCACCGGGCTCGAGCTCCTACGAGCAGTACTTC. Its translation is CASSPGSSSYEQYF.

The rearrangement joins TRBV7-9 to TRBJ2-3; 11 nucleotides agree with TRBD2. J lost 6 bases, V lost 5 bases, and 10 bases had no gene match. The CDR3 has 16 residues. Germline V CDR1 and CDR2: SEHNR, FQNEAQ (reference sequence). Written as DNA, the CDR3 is TGTGCCAGCAGCCAATTAGCGGGAGGGCCCTACGATACGCAGTATTTT. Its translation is CASSQLAGGPYDTQYF. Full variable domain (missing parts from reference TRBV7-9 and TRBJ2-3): DTGVSQNPRHKITKRGQNVTFRCDPISEHNRLYWYRQTLGQGPEFLTYFQNEAQLEKSRLLSDRFSAERPKGSFSTLEIQRTEQGDSAMYLCASSQLAGGPYDTQYFGPGTRLTVL.

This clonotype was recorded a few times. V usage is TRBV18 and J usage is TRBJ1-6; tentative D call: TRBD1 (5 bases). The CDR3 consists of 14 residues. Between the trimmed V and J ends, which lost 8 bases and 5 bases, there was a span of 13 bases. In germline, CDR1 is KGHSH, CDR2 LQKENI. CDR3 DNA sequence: TGTGCCAGCCACGCAGGGATGGATAATTCACCCCTCCACTTT. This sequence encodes CASHAGMDNSPLHF.